The clone carrying this TCR beta chain occurred a few times. TCRdb re-called the RT-PCR reads through MiXCR, storing one row per CDR3 protein. This table holds around 700,000 distinct CDR3 sequences, about 14% found once. Sequenced: memory CD4+ T cells from blood. This TCR was recovered from a female donor in good health, serving as a healthy control.

This CDR3 is CASSLSLTREQYF. The CDR3 nucleotides are TGTGCCAGCAGCTTATCCCTTACCCGCGAGCAGTACTTC. This chain links TRBV7-3 with TRBJ2-7; D not certain. CDR1 and CDR2 from the germline V gene are SGHTA and FQGTGA. CDR3 length: 13 amino acids. V was trimmed by 2 bases and J by 6 bases, leaving 11 bases between them.